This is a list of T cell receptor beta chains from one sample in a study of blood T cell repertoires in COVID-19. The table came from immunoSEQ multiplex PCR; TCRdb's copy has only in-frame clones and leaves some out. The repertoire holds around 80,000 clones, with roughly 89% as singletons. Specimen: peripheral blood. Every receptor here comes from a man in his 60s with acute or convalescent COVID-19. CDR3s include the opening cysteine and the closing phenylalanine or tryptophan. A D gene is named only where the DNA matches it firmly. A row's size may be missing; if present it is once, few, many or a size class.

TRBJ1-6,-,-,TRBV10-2,TGCGCCAGCAGTGAGTTCGGAGAGGTTGGCTATAATTCACCCCTCCACTTT,CASSEFGEVGYNSPLHF
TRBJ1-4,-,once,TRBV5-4,TGTGCCAGCAGCTTGGTCGGGGAAAAACTGTTTTTT,CASSLVGEKLFF
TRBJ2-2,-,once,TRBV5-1,TGCGCCAGCAGCTTGCAAAGGGGACACCGAAACACCGGGGAGCTGTTTTTT,CASSLQRGHRNTGELFF
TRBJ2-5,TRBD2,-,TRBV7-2,TGTGCCAGCGGAGGACTAGTGGCGGGGACCCAGTACTTC,CASGGLVAGTQYF
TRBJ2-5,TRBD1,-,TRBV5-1,TGCGCCAGCAGCTTGGACGGGACAGGGAAAGAGACCCAGTACTTC,CASSLDGTGKETQYF
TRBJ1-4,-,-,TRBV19,TGTGCCACTAGGCAGGGGTTTCATGAAAAACTGTTTTTT,CATRQGFHEKLFF
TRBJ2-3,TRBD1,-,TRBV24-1,TGTGCCACCAGCCTGACAGGGGGCGTAGATACGCAGTATTTT,CATSLTGGVDTQYF
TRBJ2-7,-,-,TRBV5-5,TGTGCCAGCAGCTTGGACAGGGTTTCCTACGAGCAGTACTTC,CASSLDRVSYEQYF
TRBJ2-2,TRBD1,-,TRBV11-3,TGTGCCAGCAGCCCAGTGGGACAGGGTTACACCGGGGAGCTGTTTTTT,CASSPVGQGYTGELFF
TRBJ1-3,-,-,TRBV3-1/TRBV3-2,TGTGCCAGCAGCCTCCCACTAGGGAGCCTCTCTGGAAACACCATATATTTT,CASSLPLGSLSGNTIYF
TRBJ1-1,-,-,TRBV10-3,TGTGCCATCAAATCGGACAGGAACACTGAAGCTTTCTTT,CAIKSDRNTEAFF
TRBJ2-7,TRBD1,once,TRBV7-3,TGTGCCAGCAGCACCATGACAGGGCCCTACGAGCAGTACTTC,CASSTMTGPYEQYF
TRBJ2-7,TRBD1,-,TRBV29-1,TGCAGCGCAGCCCACGGGACAGGGAAGACCTACGAGCAGTACTTC,CSAAHGTGKTYEQYF
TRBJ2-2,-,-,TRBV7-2,TGTGCCAGCAGCTTTAGTATCGGGGAGCTGTTTTTT,CASSFSIGELFF
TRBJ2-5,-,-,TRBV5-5,TGTGCCAGCAGCTGGGGGGGCGAAGAGACCCAGTACTTC,CASSWGGEETQYF
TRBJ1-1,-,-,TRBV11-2,TGTGCCAGCAGCTTAGAAAAACCTTACGGAGCTTTCTTT,CASSLEKPYGAFF
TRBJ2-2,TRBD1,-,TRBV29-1,TGCAGCGTGGGGACAGGTGGGGCCGGGGAGCTGTTTTTT,CSVGTGGAGELFF
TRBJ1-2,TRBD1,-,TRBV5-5,TGTGCCAGCAGCTTGGAAGGGACAGGGGGCTATGGCTACACCTTC,CASSLEGTGGYGYTF
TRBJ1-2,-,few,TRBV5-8,TGTGCCAGCAGCCCCGGGGTAGGAGGCTACACCTTC,CASSPGVGGYTF
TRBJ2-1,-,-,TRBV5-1,TGCGCCAGCAGCTTGAAATTAGCGCTGATGAATGAGCAGTTCTTC,CASSLKLALMNEQFF
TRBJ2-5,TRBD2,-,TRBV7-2,TGTGCCAGCAGCGCACCGGGACTAGCGGGGTCAGGAGAGACCCAGTACTTC,CASSAPGLAGSGETQYF
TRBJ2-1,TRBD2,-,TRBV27,TGTGCCAGCAGTCCCCGGGGTAGCGGGAGGGCTTACAATGAGCAGTTCTTC,CASSPRGSGRAYNEQFF
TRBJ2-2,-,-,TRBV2,TGTGCCAGCACGGGCTTGGGAGGGAACACCGGGGAGCTGTTTTTT,CASTGLGGNTGELFF
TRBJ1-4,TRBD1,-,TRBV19,TGTGCCAGTAGCAGTCCCGGGACAGGGGGAGGAGAAAAACTGTTTTTT,CASSSPGTGGGEKLFF
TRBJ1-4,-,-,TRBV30,TGTGCCTGGAGGGGGCCCGGCAGGGGAAATGAAAAACTGTTTTTT,CAWRGPGRGNEKLFF
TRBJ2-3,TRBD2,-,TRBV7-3,TGTGCCAGCAGCCTAGCGGGGGGTAGCACAGATACGCAGTATTTT,CASSLAGGSTDTQYF
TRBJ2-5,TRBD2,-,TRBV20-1,TGCAGTGCTAGTGGGACTAGCGGGAGTGGAGAAGAGACCCAGTACTTC,CSASGTSGSGEETQYF
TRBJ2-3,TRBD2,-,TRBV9,TGTGCCAGCAGCGACCGGGGGGGCCCGACAGATACGCAGTATTTT,CASSDRGGPTDTQYF
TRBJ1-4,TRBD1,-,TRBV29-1,TGCAGCGTTGCGGACAGGGGGCTTGAAAAACTGTTTTTT,CSVADRGLEKLFF
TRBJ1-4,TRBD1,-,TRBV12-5,TGTGCTAGTGGTTTGGTACAGGGGGCTAGTGGGGCTGAAAAACTGTTTTTT,CASGLVQGASGAEKLFF
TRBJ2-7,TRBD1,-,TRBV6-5,TGTGCCAGCAGTTACACAGGGGCAGCCGAGCAGTACTTC,CASSYTGAAEQYF
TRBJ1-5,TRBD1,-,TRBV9,TGTGCCAGCAGCGCCGGGACAGAAGGCCAGCCCCAGCATTTT,CASSAGTEGQPQHF
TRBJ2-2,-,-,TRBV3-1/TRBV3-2,TGTGCCAGCAGCCCCCGGAGGGGTTTCAACACCGGGGAGCTGTTTTTT,CASSPRRGFNTGELFF
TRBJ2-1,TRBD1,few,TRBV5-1,TGCGCCAGCAGCTGCTGGACAGGGGGCGGTCATGAGCAGTTCTTC,CASSCWTGGGHEQFF
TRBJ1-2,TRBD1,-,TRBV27,TGTGCCACTAAACTCCGGGACAGGTCTTATGGCTACACCTTC,CATKLRDRSYGYTF
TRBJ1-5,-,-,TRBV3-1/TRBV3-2,TGTGCCAGCAGCCAAGATTTATATCAGCCCCAGCATTTT,CASSQDLYQPQHF
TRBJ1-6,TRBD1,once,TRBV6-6,TGTGCCAGGGGGGGACAGGGAGGCTCCTATAATTCACCCCTCCACTTT,CARGGQGGSYNSPLHF
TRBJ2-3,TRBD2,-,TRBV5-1,TGCGCCAGCAGCAGGAGACTAGCGGGGGATACGCAGTATTTT,CASSRRLAGDTQYF
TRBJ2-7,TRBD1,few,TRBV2,TGTGCCAGCAGTGCCTTAGGGGGCGGCACCTACGAGCAGTACTTC,CASSALGGGTYEQYF
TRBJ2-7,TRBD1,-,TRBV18,TGTGCCAGCTCACCAAAGGGACAGGCGGGCTACGAGCAGTACTTC,CASSPKGQAGYEQYF
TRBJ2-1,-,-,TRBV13,TGTGCCAGCAGCTTGAGAGGACTATTAAATGAGCAGTTCTTC,CASSLRGLLNEQFF
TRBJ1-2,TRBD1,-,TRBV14,TGTGCCAGCAGCCAACGGACAGGGGGACTTGGCTATGGCTACACCTTC,CASSQRTGGLGYGYTF
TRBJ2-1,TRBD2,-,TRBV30,TGTGCCTGGAGTGTACTAGCGGTCGTCTACAATGAGCAGTTCTTC,CAWSVLAVVYNEQFF
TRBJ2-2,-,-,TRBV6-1,TGTGCCAGCAGTGAAGGGCAGAACACCGGGGAGCTGTTTTTT,CASSEGQNTGELFF
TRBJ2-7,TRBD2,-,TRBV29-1,TGCAGCGTTGGACTAGCGGCCTCCTACGAGCAGTACTTC,CSVGLAASYEQYF
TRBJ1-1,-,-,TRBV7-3,TGTGCCAGCAGCAGCACAGGAAGAGCCGAAGCTTTCTTT,CASSSTGRAEAFF
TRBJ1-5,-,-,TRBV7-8,TGTGCCAGCAGCTTAGGGGGGGGTCGTAATCAGCCCCAGCATTTT,CASSLGGGRNQPQHF
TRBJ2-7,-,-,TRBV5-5,TGTGCCAGCAGCGAGGGAATAGGCTACGAGCAGTACTTC,CASSEGIGYEQYF
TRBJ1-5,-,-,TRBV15,TGTGCCACTGATTCAAGGGGTTGGAATAATCAGCCCCAGCATTTT,CATDSRGWNNQPQHF
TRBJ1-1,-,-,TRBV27,TGTGCCAGCAGTCTCCGACATAGCGCTGAAGCTTTCTTT,CASSLRHSAEAFF
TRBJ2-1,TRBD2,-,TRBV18,TGTGCCAGCTCCTCATTGGGGACTAGCGGGAGTACTGAGCAGTTCTTC,CASSSLGTSGSTEQFF
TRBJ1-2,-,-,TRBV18,TGTGCCAGCTCACATGCACCCAGGGAAGCTGGCTACACCTTC,CASSHAPREAGYTF
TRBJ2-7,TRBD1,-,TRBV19,TGTGCCAGTAGTAACAGGGGCTACGAGCAGTACTTC,CASSNRGYEQYF